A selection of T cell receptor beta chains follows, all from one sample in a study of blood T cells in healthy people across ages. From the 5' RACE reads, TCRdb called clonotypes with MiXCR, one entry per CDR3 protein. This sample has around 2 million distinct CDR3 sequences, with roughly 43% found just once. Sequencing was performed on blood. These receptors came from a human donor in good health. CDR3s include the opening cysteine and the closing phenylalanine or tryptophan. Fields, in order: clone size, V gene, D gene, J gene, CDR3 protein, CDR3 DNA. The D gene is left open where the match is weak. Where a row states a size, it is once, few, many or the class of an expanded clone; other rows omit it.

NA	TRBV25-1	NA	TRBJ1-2	CASSDVGNYGYTF	TGTGCCAGCAGTGATGTGGGAAACTATGGCTACACCTTC
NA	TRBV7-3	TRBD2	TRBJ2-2	CASILSGGNTGELFF	TGTGCCAGCATCCTAAGCGGGGGCAACACCGGGGAGCTGTTTTTT
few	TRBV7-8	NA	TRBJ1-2	CASSLEVGHLRSYGYTF	TGTGCCAGCAGCTTAGAAGTGGGACACCTAAGGAGTTATGGCTACACCTTC
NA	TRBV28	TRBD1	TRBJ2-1	CASSLSDRAVNEQFF	TGTGCCAGCAGTTTATCGGACAGGGCTGTAAATGAGCAGTTCTTC
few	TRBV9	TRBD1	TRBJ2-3	CASSMRQGTDTQYF	TGTGCCAGCAGCATGCGACAGGGAACAGATACGCAGTATTTT
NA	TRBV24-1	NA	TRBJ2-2	CATSGDRKVGELFF	TGTGCCACCAGTGGAGACAGGAAGGTCGGGGAGCTGTTTTTT
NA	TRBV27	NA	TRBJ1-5	CASSFLQSNQPQHF	TGTGCCAGCAGTTTTTTACAGAGTAATCAGCCCCAGCATTTT
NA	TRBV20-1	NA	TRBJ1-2	CSATARTYGYTF	TGCAGTGCCACGGCCAGGACCTATGGCTACACCTTC
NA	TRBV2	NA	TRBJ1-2	CASSEWGGDGYTF	TGTGCCAGCAGTGAGTGGGGGGGCGATGGCTACACCTTC
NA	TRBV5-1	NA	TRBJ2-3	CASSLIGITDTQYF	TGCGCCAGCAGCTTGATAGGGATCACAGATACGCAGTATTTT
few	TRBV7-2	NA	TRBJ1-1	CASSLMGSVAFF	TGTGCCAGCAGCTTAATGGGTAGTGTAGCTTTCTTT
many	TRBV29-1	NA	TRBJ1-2	CSAGLLGGYTF	TGCAGCGCCGGACTACTCGGAGGCTACACCTTC
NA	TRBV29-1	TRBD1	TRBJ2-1	CSVEGGTGGYNEQFF	TGCAGCGTTGAAGGGGGGACAGGGGGCTACAATGAGCAGTTCTTC
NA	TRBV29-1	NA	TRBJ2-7	CSVTDSPAGEQYF	TGCAGCGTCACGGACAGTCCCGCAGGCGAGCAGTACTTC
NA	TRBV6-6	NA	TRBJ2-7	CASSYVQYEQYF	TGTGCCAGCAGTTACGTACAGTACGAGCAGTACTTC
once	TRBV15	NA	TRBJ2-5	CATSRTGSAKLETQYF	TGTGCCACCAGCAGAACCGGGTCCGCCAAGTTAGAGACCCAGTACTTC
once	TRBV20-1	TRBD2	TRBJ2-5	CSADFGGDLGETQYF	TGCAGTGCTGACTTCGGGGGGGACTTAGGGGAGACCCAGTACTTC
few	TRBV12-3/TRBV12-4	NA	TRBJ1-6	CASRGVYRGNSPLHF	TGTGCCAGCAGGGGGGTCTACCGAGGGAATTCACCCCTCCACTTT
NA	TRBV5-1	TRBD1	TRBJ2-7	CAGSLGQGYEQYF	TGCGCCGGCAGCTTGGGACAGGGGTACGAGCAGTACTTC
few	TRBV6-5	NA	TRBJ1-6	CASSYTDNSPLHF	TGTGCCAGCAGTTACACCGATAATTCACCCCTCCACTTT
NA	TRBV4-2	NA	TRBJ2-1	CASSSLREQFF	TGTGCCAGCTCAAGCCTGAGGGAGCAGTTCTTC